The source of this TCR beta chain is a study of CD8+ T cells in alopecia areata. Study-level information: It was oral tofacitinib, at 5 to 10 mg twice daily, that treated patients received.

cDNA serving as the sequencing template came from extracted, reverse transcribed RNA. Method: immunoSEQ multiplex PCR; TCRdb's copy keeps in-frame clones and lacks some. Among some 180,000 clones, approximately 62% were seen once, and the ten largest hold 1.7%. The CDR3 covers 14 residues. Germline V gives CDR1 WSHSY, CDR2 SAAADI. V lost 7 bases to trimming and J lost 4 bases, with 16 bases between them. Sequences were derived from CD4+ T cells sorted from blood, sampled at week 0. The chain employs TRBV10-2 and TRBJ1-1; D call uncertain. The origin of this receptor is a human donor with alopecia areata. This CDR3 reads CASTPELQSTEAFF. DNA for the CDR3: TGCGCCAGCACCCCCGAACTCCAGAGCACTGAAGCTTTCTTT.